This entry is about one T cell receptor (beta chain). The sample comes from a study of blood T cell repertoires in COVID-19. Overall study: PBMCs, B-cell-depleted T cells, or T cells provided the cDNA or gDNA that made up the material.

Per the authors' pipeline: Amplification with reference gene primers provided the estimates of nucleated cell counts. Assay used: immunoSEQ multiplex PCR; TCRdb lists only in-frame clones, some missing. D and trimming come from the DNA, and the V and J calls and clone size come from that table. Altogether about 170,000 clones are present, just under 85% being singletons, with the ten largest covering 6.5% to 9%. V gave up 9 bases and J gave up 0 bases, with 14 bases separating them. The CDR3 spans 14 residues. The germline V gene encodes CDR1 SGHRS and CDR2 YFSETQ. The chain combines TRBV5-1 with TRBJ2-3, with a possible D match to TRBD2 (7 bases). This receptor was identified in a woman older than 75 with COVID-19, enrolled during active disease. The specimen sequenced was peripheral blood. The CDR3 sequence: CATQRGGSTDTQYF. As DNA, the CDR3 is TGCGCCACTCAGAGGGGGGGAAGCACAGATACGCAGTATTTT.